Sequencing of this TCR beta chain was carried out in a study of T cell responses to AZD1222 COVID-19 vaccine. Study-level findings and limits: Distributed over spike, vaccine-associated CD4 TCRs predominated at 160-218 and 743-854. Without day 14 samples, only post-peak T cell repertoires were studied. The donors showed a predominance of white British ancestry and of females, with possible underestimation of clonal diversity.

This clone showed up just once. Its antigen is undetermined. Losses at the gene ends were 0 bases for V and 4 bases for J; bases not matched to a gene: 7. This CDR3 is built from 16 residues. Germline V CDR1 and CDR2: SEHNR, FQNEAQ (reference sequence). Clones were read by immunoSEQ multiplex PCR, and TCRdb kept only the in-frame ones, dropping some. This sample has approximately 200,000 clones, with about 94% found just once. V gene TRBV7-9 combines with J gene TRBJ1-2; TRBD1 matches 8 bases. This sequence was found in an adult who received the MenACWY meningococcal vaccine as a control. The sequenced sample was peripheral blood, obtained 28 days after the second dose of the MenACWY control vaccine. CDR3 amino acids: CASSLANQGALYGYTF. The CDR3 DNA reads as TGTGCCAGCAGCTTAGCGAACCAGGGGGCACTCTATGGCTACACCTTC.